The 10 T cell receptor beta chains below were found in one sample sequenced in a study of T cell responses to AZD1222 COVID-19 vaccine. Profiling relied on immunoSEQ multiplex PCR, and the TCRdb table lists in-frame clones only, not all of them. The sample contains 85,000 to 90,000 clones, about 92% of which appear only once. Sequencing used peripheral blood, obtained on day 0 of AZD1222 vaccination. These receptors all come from an adult in good health.

This sequence joins TRBV15 and TRBJ1-4; possible D gene TRBD1, 5 bases. The V gene's germline CDR1 is LNHNV and CDR2 YYDKDF (reference sequence). Trimming took off 3 bases at V and 4 bases at J, with 12 bases between the two ends. The CDR3 is 15 amino acids. CDR3 in amino acids: CATSRAQGINEKLFF. The CDR3, as DNA: TGTGCCACCAGCAGGGCTCAGGGTATTAATGAAAAACTGTTTTTT.

V usage is TRBV6-1 and J usage is TRBJ1-1; D gene unclear. Per the germline V gene, CDR1 is MNHNS and CDR2 is SASEGT. With 2 bases removed from V and 11 bases from J, the gap between germline ends came to 15 bases. This CDR3 is 13 amino acids long. The CDR3 coding sequence is TGTGCCAGCAGTGAATATGGGGAGAGATTGGCTTTCTTT. Translated, it gives CASSEYGERLAFF.

The genes are TRBV11-2 and TRBJ1-2, with D unclear. Trimming left V 4 bases short and J 2 bases short, with 14 bases between. CDR1 is SGHAT, CDR2 FQNNGV, per germline. This CDR3 contains 15 residues. CDR3 coding DNA: TGTGCCAGCAGCTCGTTGAGTGGCAGAAACTATGGCTACACCTTC. It is translated as CASSSLSGRNYGYTF.

The chain links TRBV7-9 to TRBJ2-4; 7 nucleotides align to TRBD1. With V trimmed by 5 bases and J by 0 bases, 4 bases remained unmatched. This CDR3 region has 15 residues. Per germline, CDR1 SEHNR and CDR2 FQNEAQ (reference sequence). The CDR3 DNA reads TGTGCCAGCAGCGGACAGGCTGTAGCCAAAAACATTCAGTACTTC. Translated: CASSGQAVAKNIQYF.

J is TRBJ2-7 and V is TRBV3-1 (or the pseudogene TRBV3-2); a possible D gene is TRBD1 (5 bases). The length of the CDR3 is 15 residues. The germline V gene has CDR1 LGHDT and CDR2 YNNKEL (reference sequence). The V and J ends lost 4 bases and 3 bases respectively, with 16 bases between them. CDR3 sequence (DNA): TGTGCCAGCAGCCCCGACAGTTCCGGCCTCTACGAGCAGTACTTC. This gives the protein CASSPDSSGLYEQYF.

The rearrangement joins TRBV19 to TRBJ2-3; D possibly corresponds to TRBD2 (6 bases). CDR3 length: 10 amino acids. Germline V CDR1 and CDR2: LNHDA, SQIVND (reference sequence). V was trimmed by 9 bases and J by 8 bases, leaving 9 bases between them. DNA for the CDR3: TGTGCCAGGGGGGGAGGTACGCAGTATTTT. Its protein product is CARGGGTQYF. The variable domain in full, completed from reference TRBV19 and TRBJ2-3, reads DGGITQSPKYLFRKEGQNVTLSCEQNLNHDAMYWYRQDPGQGLRLIYYSQIVNDFQKGDIAEGYSVSREKKESFPLTVTSAQKNPTAFYLCARGGGTQYFGPGTRLTVL.

V gene TRBV5-1 combines with J gene TRBJ2-7, with 7 bases fitting TRBD1. The ends lost 4 bases at V and 3 bases at J; junction bases unmatched: 4. Germline V lookup: CDR1 SGHRS, CDR2 YFSETQ. The length of the CDR3 is 13 residues. CDR3 coding DNA: TGCGCCAGCAGCGCACAGGGGTTCTACGAGCAGTACTTC. This codes for CASSAQGFYEQYF.

V gene TRBV19 combines with J gene TRBJ1-5; D not certain. Germline CDR1 reads LNHDA; CDR2 reads SQIVND (reference sequence). CDR3 size: 13 residues. The ends were cut back, 3 bases at V and 3 bases at J, with 6 bases in the middle. The CDR3 here is CASSIQFNQPQHF. CDR3 bases: TGTGCCAGTAGTATCCAGTTCAATCAGCCCCAGCATTTT.

The chain employs TRBV3-1 (or the pseudogene TRBV3-2) and TRBJ2-5; D is unresolved. CDR1 and CDR2 (germline): LGHDT, YNNKEL (reference sequence). This CDR3 is built from 12 residues. V was trimmed by 1 base and J by 7 bases, leaving 7 bases between them. The CDR3 here is CASSQVLGTQYF. CDR3 DNA: TGTGCCAGCAGCCAAGTTCTTGGGACCCAGTACTTC.

J is TRBJ2-2 and V is TRBV19; TRBD1 might be the D (8 bases). V shed 4 bases and J shed 4 bases, with 16 bases lying between them. Germline V CDR1 and CDR2: LNHDA, SQIVND (reference sequence). This CDR3 comprises 16 residues. The CDR3 sequence: CASSTTGEGSTGELFF. As DNA, the CDR3 is TGTGCCAGTAGTACGACAGGGGAGGGTAGCACCGGGGAGCTGTTTTTT.